Below are 21 T cell receptor beta chains sequenced from a single sample in a study of shared clonotypes between healthy human individuals. Repertoires were generated with immunoSEQ multiplex PCR, while TCRdb's copy carries only in-frame clones and drops some. The sample holds more than 550,000 clones, approximately 72% seen once. Material: memory CD4+ T cells sorted from blood. Subset specified: CD45RA-negative fraction. The receptors come from a woman younger than 45 in good health.

The chain couples TRBV7-2 to TRBJ1-1, with D tentatively TRBD1 (5 bases). Per the germline V gene, CDR1 is SGHTA and CDR2 is FQGNSA. Between the trimmed V and J ends, which lost 3 bases and 3 bases, there was a span of 8 bases. The CDR3 covers 13 residues. The CDR3 loop is CASSFRQYTEAFF. The CDR3 nucleotides read TGTGCCAGCAGCTTCCGACAGTACACTGAAGCTTTCTTT. The variable domain in full, with the rest retrieved from reference TRBV7-2 and TRBJ1-1, is GAGVSQSPSNKVTEKGKDVELRCDPISGHTALYWYRQSLGQGLEFLIYFQGNSAPDKSGLPSDRFSAERTGGSVSTLTIQRTQQEDSAVYLCASSFRQYTEAFFGQGTRLTVV.

The chain couples TRBV5-1 to TRBJ1-2, with 7 bases matching TRBD1. Trimming cost V 4 bases and J 2 bases; bases outside gene matches: 11. Germline V CDR1 and CDR2: SGHRS, YFSETQ. CDR3 length: 16 amino acids. CDR3 bases: TGCGCCAGCAGCCGCAGGACAGGAGGGGCAAACTATGGCTACACCTTC. Protein product: CASSRRTGGANYGYTF.

V usage is TRBV5-6 and J usage is TRBJ1-3; weak D call: TRBD1 (5 bases). Trimming left V 0 bases short and J 5 bases short, with 9 bases between. The germline gives CDR1 SGHDT, CDR2 YYEEEE. CDR3 size: 14 residues. DNA of the CDR3: TGTGCCAGCAGCTTGGGCAGGGTCCGAAACACCATATATTTT. Translation: CASSLGRVRNTIYF. Using reference TRBV5-6 and TRBJ1-3 for the parts outside the CDR3, the full variable domain is DAGVTQSPTHLIKTRGQQVTLRCSPKSGHDTVSWYQQALGQGPQFIFQYYEEEERQRGNFPDRFSGHQFPNYSSELNVNALLLGDSALYLCASSLGRVRNTIYFGEGSWLTVV.

The rearrangement uses TRBV19 and TRBJ2-4; D gene ambiguous. CDR3 size: 13 residues. Germline CDR1 is LNHDA and CDR2 is SQIVND (reference sequence). V was clipped by 6 bases and J by 4 bases, with 10 bases between them. CDR3 loop: CASRVSRKNIQYF. In DNA form, the CDR3 reads TGTGCCAGTAGGGTGAGCAGGAAAAACATTCAGTACTTC.

The rearrangement uses TRBV11-2 and TRBJ2-3, with D perhaps TRBD2 (5 bases). Per the germline V gene, CDR1 is SGHAT and CDR2 is FQNNGV. CDR3 length equals 15 residues. V gave up 6 bases and J gave up 4 bases, with 17 bases separating them. CDR3 protein: CASRRNLRVADTQYF. The CDR3 region has the DNA TGTGCCAGCAGGCGGAATTTGCGGGTGGCAGATACGCAGTATTTT.

Note on this clone: The same CDR3 can be traced to other DNA sequences in this sample. CDR3 nucleotide sequence: TGTGCCAGCTCACCACAAGTGGAGACCTACGAGCAGTACTTC. Translation gives CASSPQVETYEQYF. The chain is built from TRBV18 and TRBJ2-7; D call uncertain. The CDR3 totals 14 residues. V lost 1 base and J lost 2, with 9 bases in between. CDR1 KGHSH and CDR2 LQKENI come from the germline V gene.

This rearrangement joins TRBV4-2 to TRBJ2-4, with 9 nucleotides matching TRBD2. The CDR3 length is 19 residues. Germline V gene sequence: CDR1 LGHNA, CDR2 YNFKEQ. The ends lost 1 base at V and 0 bases at J; junction bases unmatched: 10. The CDR3 DNA sequence: TGTGCCAGCAGCCAAGTGGTGGCTAGCGGGGACCTAGCCAAAAACATTCAGTACTTC. Encoded protein: CASSQVVASGDLAKNIQYF.

The J gene is TRBJ2-7, the V gene TRBV7-9; a weak D match, TRBD1 (5 bases). CDR3 length: 14 amino acids. Germline V gene data show CDR1 as SEHNR and CDR2 as FQNEAQ (reference sequence). The V gene lost 5 bases and the J gene lost 3 bases, with 14 bases spanning the gap. The CDR3 region is CASSVTGPSYEQYF. For the CDR3, the DNA is TGTGCCAGCAGCGTTACAGGACCGAGCTACGAGCAGTACTTC.

This chain's CDR3 is CSAGGTSGRAANIQYF. The DNA for the CDR3 is TGCAGCGCTGGAGGGACTAGCGGGAGGGCCGCAAACATTCAGTACTTC. The rearrangement links TRBV29-1 to TRBJ2-4; 16 nucleotides match TRBD2. Trimming took 7 bases from V and 6 from J; bases not matched to a gene: 9. CDR1 and CDR2 from the germline V gene are SQVTM and ANQGSEA. The CDR3 has 16 residues.

This chain links TRBV5-8 with TRBJ2-3; D is possibly TRBD2 (7 bases). The CDR3 covers 16 residues. The V gene's germline CDR1 is SGHTS and CDR2 YDEGEE. V lost 4 bases and J 2 bases, leaving 17 bases between the germline ends. The CDR3 here is CASSLGGGGLTDTQYF. CDR3 DNA: TGTGCCAGCAGCCTGGGGGGCGGGGGCCTCACAGATACGCAGTATTTT.

The rearrangement uses TRBV5-1 and TRBJ2-5, with D uncertain. Germline values: CDR1 SGHRS, CDR2 YFSETQ. This CDR3 contains 14 residues. Between the trimmed V and J ends, which lost 0 bases and 6 bases, there was a span of 12 bases. The CDR3 is CASSLEPGEKTQYF. CDR3 in DNA: TGCGCCAGCAGCTTGGAGCCAGGAGAGAAGACCCAGTACTTC.

This clone was found a few times. Additional DNA sequences in this sample encode the identical CDR3. This chain uses TRBV30 with TRBJ2-3; 9 positions match TRBD2. V lost 0 bases and J lost 0; bases outside the gene matches: 7. The germline gives CDR1 GTSNPN, CDR2 SVGIG (reference sequence). This CDR3 is built from 17 residues. The CDR3 region is CAWSVPGLAASTDTQYF. The CDR3 DNA reads TGTGCCTGGAGTGTACCGGGACTAGCAGCTAGCACAGATACGCAGTATTTT.

The table lists this clone with a count of one. This chain joins TRBV6-5 and TRBJ1-1; D is possibly TRBD1 (5 bases). V lost 4 bases and J lost 8, with 11 bases in between. Germline V gene sequence: CDR1 MNHEY, CDR2 SVGAGI. The CDR3 is 12 residues long. As DNA, the CDR3 is TGTGCCAGCAGTTGGGGACGAGGGGAAGCTTTCTTT. Translation gives CASSWGRGEAFF.

J is TRBJ1-1 and V is TRBV5-1, with D unclear. CDR3 length equals 11 residues. Per germline, CDR1 SGHRS and CDR2 YFSETQ. V was shortened by 0 bases and J by 6 bases, with 3 bases between the two germline ends. CDR3 loop: CASSLEAEAFF. For the CDR3, the DNA is TGCGCCAGCAGCTTGGAAGCTGAAGCTTTCTTT.

This clone has only one observation. The V call is TRBV7-9, the J call TRBJ2-3, with no clear D. V was trimmed by 5 bases and J by 3 bases, leaving 18 bases between them. Germline V lookup: CDR1 SEHNR, CDR2 FQNEAQ (reference sequence). The CDR3 consists of 16 residues. CDR3 in amino acids: CASSPRGGPTTDTQYF. The CDR3, as DNA: TGTGCCAGCAGCCCTAGAGGCGGTCCCACGACAGATACGCAGTATTTT. Supplemented by reference TRBV7-9 and TRBJ2-3, the full variable domain reads DTGVSQNPRHKITKRGQNVTFRCDPISEHNRLYWYRQTLGQGPEFLTYFQNEAQLEKSRLLSDRFSAERPKGSFSTLEIQRTEQGDSAMYLCASSPRGGPTTDTQYFGPGTRLTVL.

This clone was observed a single time. This chain uses TRBV2 with TRBJ2-5, with 9 bases fitting TRBD1. Germline values: CDR1 SNHLY, CDR2 FYNNEI. CDR3 length: 14 residues. Germline trimming cut 5 bases from V and 2 bases from J; bases unmatched to any gene: 3. CDR3 sequence: CASSYDRGQETQYF. The CDR3 nucleotides read TGTGCCAGCAGTTACGACAGGGGGCAAGAGACCCAGTACTTC. The variable domain in full, completed from reference TRBV2 and TRBJ2-5, reads EPEVTQTPSHQVTQMGQEVILRCVPISNHLYFYWYRQILGQKVEFLVSFYNNEISEKSEIFDDQFSVERPDGSNFTLKIRSTKLEDSAMYFCASSYDRGQETQYFGPGTRLLVL.

This clone was seen at least ten times. The V gene is TRBV6-6, the J gene TRBJ1-1; no reliable D call. Trimming took 6 bases from V and 5 from J, leaving 10 bases between them. This CDR3 spans 12 amino acids. Germline CDR1 is MNHNY and CDR2 is SVGAGI (reference sequence). CDR3 amino acids: CASSNTLTEAFF. CDR3 bases: TGTGCCAGCAGCAACACTTTGACTGAAGCTTTCTTT.

CDR3 region: CASTLRSGKYNEQFF. CDR3 nucleotide sequence: TGTGCCAGTACTCTAAGAAGCGGGAAGTACAATGAGCAGTTCTTC. This chain joins TRBV19 and TRBJ2-1; 7 positions agree with TRBD2. The germline gives CDR1 LNHDA, CDR2 SQIVND (reference sequence). The V and J ends lost 7 bases and 4 bases, in that order; junction bases with no gene match: 10. This CDR3 contains 15 residues.

CDR3 sequence reads: CASSQDRGMATEAFF. The CDR3 DNA reads as TGCGCCAGCAGCCAAGATCGGGGTATGGCCACTGAAGCTTTCTTT. The V call is TRBV4-1, the J call TRBJ1-1; D unresolved. Germline V gene lookup returns CDR1 MGHRA and CDR2 YSYEKL. The V end was cut by 0 bases, the J end by 4 bases, with 12 bases between. There are 15 residues in the CDR3.

This clone was recorded once. The chain recombines TRBV7-8 with TRBJ2-7; the match to TRBD1 covers 9 bases. Trimming took 1 base from V and 2 from J; bases not matched to a gene: 3. The germline V gene has CDR1 SGHVS and CDR2 FQNEAQ. The CDR3 consists of 15 residues. The CDR3 reads CASSLVRDRAYEQYF. The CDR3 coding sequence is TGTGCCAGCAGCTTAGTCCGGGACAGGGCCTACGAGCAGTACTTC.

The chain has TRBV5-1 and TRBJ1-4, with D hard to call. CDR1 is SGHRS, CDR2 YFSETQ, per germline. CDR3 size: 17 residues. Trimming cost V 4 bases and J 4 bases, with 20 bases left between them. The DNA for the CDR3 is TGCGCCAGCAGCCCGGGCCTCCAAGGCGTTCGTAATGAAAAACTGTTTTTT. Protein: CASSPGLQGVRNEKLFF.